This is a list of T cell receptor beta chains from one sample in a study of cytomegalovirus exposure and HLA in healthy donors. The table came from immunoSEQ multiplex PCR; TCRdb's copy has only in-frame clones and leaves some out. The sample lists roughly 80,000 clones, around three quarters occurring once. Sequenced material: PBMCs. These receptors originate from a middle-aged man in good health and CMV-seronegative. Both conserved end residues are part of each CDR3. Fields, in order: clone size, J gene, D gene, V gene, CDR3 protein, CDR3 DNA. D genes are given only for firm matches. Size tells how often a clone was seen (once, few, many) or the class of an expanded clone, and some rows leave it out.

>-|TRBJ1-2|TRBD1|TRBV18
CASSPLTQGNYGYTF
TGTGCCAGCTCACCACTTACACAGGGGAACTATGGCTACACCTTC
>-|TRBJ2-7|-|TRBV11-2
CASSLLGVDSYEQYF
TGTGCCAGCAGCTTACTAGGGGTAGACTCCTACGAGCAGTACTTC
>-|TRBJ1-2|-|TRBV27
CASSTYGGSTGYTF
TGTGCCAGCAGTACCTACGGCGGGAGTACTGGCTACACCTTC
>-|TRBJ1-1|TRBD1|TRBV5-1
CASSWDRGTTEAFF
TGCGCCAGCAGCTGGGACAGGGGAACCACTGAAGCTTTCTTT
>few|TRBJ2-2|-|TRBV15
CATSRDRWGRSNTGELFF
TGTGCCACCAGCAGAGATCGGTGGGGCCGATCGAACACCGGGGAGCTGTTTTTT
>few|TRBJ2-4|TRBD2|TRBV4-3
CASSPSGGGNIQYF
TGCGCCAGCAGCCCTAGCGGGGGGGGAAACATTCAGTACTTC
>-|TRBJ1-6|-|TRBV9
CASSLTGTKNSPLHF
TGTGCCAGCAGCTTAACCGGGACAAAGAATTCACCCCTCCACTTT
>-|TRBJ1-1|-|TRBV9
CASSVEGGVNTEAFF
TGTGCCAGCAGCGTAGAGGGGGGGGTGAACACTGAAGCTTTCTTT
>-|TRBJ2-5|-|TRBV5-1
CASRFGGYQETQYF
TGCGCCAGCAGGTTTGGGGGGTACCAAGAGACCCAGTACTTC
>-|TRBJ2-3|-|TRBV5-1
CASSFGTTKSTDTQYF
TGCGCCAGCAGCTTCGGAACGACTAAAAGCACAGATACGCAGTATTTT
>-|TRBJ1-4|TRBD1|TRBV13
CASSLGQGEDEKLFF
TGTGCCAGCAGCCTGGGACAGGGAGAAGATGAAAAACTGTTTTTT
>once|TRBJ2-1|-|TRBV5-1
CASRPSSPVRRHEQFF
TGCGCCAGCAGACCCTCTAGCCCCGTACGGCGGCATGAGCAGTTCTTC
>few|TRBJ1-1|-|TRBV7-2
CASSADRSNTEAFF
TGTGCCAGCAGCGCTGACAGATCGAACACTGAAGCTTTCTTT
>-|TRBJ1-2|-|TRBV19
CASSIVQGNYGYTF
TGTGCCAGTAGTATAGTTCAGGGGAACTATGGCTACACCTTC
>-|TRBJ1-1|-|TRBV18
CASSVGGGRNTEAFF
TGTGCCAGCTCAGTTGGGGGGGGTCGGAACACTGAAGCTTTCTTT
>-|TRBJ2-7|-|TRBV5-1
CASSLSQGRSYEQYF
TGCGCCAGCAGCTTGTCACAGGGCCGGTCCTACGAGCAGTACTTC
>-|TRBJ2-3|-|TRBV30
CAASPGTQYF
TGTGCCGCGTCTCCGGGTACGCAGTATTTT
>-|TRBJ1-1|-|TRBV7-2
CASSLVSGRVNTEAFF
TGTGCCAGCAGCTTAGTTAGTGGCAGGGTGAACACTGAAGCTTTCTTT
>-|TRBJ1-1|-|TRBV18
CASSPPGSNTEAFF
TGTGCCAGCTCACCTCCGGGGTCGAACACTGAAGCTTTCTTT